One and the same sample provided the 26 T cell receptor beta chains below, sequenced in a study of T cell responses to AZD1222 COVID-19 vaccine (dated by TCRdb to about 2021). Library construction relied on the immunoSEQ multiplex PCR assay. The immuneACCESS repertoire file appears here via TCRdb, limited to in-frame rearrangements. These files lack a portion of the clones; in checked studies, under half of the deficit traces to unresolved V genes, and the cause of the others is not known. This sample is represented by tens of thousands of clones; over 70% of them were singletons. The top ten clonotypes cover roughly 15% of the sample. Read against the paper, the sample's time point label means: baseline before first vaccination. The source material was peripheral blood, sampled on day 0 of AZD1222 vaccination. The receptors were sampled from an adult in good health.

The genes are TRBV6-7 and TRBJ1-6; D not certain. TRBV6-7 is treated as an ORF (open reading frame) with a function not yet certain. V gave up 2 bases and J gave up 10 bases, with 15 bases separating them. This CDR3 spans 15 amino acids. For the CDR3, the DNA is TGTGCCAGCAGTTACCCGGACTCCCTCAACTCACCCCTCCACTTT. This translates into CASSYPDSLNSPLHF.

CDR3 sequence: CASSSLDRVGGELFF. Written as DNA, the CDR3 is TGTGCCAGCAGCTCGCTCGACAGGGTGGGCGGGGAGCTGTTTTTT. The genes are TRBV11-3 and TRBJ2-2; 7 bases line up with TRBD1. The V gene's germline CDR1 is SGHNT and CDR2 YENEEA. This CDR3 contains 15 residues. V lost 4 bases, J lost 7 bases, and 9 bases stayed unmatched.

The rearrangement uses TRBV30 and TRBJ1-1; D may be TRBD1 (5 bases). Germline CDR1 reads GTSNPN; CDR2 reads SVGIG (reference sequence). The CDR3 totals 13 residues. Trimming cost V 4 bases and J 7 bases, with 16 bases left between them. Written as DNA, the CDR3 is TGTGCCTGGACCCTGGGGGGGTCGGGTGAAGCTTTCTTT. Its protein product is CAWTLGGSGEAFF.

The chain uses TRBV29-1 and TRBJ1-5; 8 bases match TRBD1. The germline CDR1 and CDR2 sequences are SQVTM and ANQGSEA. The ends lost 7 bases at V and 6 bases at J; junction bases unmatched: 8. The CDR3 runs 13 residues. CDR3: CSASGQGGQPQHF. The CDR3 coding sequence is TGCAGCGCCTCAGGACAGGGAGGTCAGCCCCAGCATTTT.

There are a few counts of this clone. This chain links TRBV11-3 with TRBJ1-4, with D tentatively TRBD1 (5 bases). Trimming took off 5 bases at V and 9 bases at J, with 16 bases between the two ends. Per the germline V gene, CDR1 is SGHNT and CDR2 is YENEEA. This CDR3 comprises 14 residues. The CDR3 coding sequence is TGTGCCAGCAGCCCCGCGAGGGGAGGTCAAAAACTGTTTTTT. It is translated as CASSPARGGQKLFF.

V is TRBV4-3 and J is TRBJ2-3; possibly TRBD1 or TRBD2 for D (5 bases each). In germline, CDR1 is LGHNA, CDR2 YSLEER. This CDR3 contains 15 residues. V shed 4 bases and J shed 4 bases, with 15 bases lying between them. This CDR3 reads CASSPLRGAADTQYF. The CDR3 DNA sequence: TGCGCCAGCAGCCCACTACGGGGCGCCGCAGATACGCAGTATTTT.

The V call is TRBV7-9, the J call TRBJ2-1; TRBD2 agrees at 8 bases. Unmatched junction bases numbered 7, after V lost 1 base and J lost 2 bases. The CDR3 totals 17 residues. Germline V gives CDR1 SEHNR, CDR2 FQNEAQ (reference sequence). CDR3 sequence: CASSLGGSGRTYNEQFF. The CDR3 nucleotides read TGTGCCAGCAGCTTAGGGGGGAGCGGGAGAACCTACAATGAGCAGTTCTTC.

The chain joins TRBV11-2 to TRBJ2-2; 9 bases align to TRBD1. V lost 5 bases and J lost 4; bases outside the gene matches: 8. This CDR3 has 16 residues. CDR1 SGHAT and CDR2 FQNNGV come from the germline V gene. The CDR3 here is CASSASQGASTGELFF. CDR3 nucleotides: TGTGCCAGCAGCGCTTCACAGGGGGCGAGCACCGGGGAGCTGTTTTTT. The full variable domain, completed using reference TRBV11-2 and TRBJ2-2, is EAGVAQSPRYKIIEKRQSVAFWCNPISGHATLYWYQQILGQGPKLLIQFQNNGVVDDSQLPKDRFSAERLKGVDSTLKIQPAKLEDSAVYLCASSASQGASTGELFFGEGSRLTVL.

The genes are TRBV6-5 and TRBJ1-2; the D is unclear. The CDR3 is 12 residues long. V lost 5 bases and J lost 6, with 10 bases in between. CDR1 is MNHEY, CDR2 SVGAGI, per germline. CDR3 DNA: TGTGCCAGCAGTCATACGCAAGATGGCTACACCTTC. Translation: CASSHTQDGYTF.

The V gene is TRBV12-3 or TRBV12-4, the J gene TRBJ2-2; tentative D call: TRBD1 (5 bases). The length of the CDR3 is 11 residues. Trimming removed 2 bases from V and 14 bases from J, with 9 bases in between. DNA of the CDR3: TGTGCCAGCAGTTTATCCAGGGCCCTGTTTTTT. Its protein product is CASSLSRALFF.

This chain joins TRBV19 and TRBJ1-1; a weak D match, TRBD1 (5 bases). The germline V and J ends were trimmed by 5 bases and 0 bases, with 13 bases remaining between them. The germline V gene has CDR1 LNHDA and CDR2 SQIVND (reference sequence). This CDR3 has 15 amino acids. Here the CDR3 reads CASSGGLPMNTEAFF. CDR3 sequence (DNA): TGTGCCAGTAGTGGGGGGTTGCCCATGAACACTGAAGCTTTCTTT.

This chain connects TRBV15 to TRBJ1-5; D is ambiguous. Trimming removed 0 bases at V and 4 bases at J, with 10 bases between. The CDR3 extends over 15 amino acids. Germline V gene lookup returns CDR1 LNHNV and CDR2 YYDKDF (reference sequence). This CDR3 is CATSRDRERNQPQHF. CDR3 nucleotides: TGTGCCACCAGCAGAGATCGTGAGAGGAATCAGCCCCAGCATTTT.

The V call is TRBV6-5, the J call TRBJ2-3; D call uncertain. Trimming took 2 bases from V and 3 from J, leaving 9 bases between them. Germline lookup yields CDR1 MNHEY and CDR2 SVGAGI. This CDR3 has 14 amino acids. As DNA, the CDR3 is TGTGCCAGCAGTTACCGAGACCTTACAGATACGCAGTATTTT. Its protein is CASSYRDLTDTQYF.

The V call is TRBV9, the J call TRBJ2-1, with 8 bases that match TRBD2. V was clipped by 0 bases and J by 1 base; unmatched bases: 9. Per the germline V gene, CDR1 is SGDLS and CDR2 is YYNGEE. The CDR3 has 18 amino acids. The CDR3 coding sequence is TGTGCCAGCAGCGTAGGTGCGGGAGGAGCGAGTTCCTACAATGAGCAGTTCTTC. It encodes CASSVGAGGASSYNEQFF.

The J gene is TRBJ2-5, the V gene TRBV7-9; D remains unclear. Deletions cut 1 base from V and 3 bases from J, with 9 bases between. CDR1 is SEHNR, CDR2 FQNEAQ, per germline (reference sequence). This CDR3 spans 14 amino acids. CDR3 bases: TGTGCCAGCAGCTTAGTCGCTAGGGAAGAGACCCAGTACTTC. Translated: CASSLVAREETQYF.

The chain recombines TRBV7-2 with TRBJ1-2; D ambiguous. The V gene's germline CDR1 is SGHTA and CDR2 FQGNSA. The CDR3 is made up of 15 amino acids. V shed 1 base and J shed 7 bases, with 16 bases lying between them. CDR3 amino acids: CASSLGAWEVLGYTF. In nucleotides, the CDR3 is TGTGCCAGCAGCTTAGGGGCTTGGGAAGTCCTTGGCTACACCTTC. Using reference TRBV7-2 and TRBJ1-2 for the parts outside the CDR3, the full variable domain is GAGVSQSPSNKVTEKGKDVELRCDPISGHTALYWYRQSLGQGLEFLIYFQGNSAPDKSGLPSDRFSAERTGGSVSTLTIQRTQQEDSAVYLCASSLGAWEVLGYTFGSGTRLTVV.

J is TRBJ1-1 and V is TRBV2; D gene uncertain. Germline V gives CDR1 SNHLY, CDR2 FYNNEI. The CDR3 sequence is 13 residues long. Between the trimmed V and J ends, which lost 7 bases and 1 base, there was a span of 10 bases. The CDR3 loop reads CASIGHPNTEAFF. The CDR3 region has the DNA TGTGCCAGCATTGGTCACCCGAACACTGAAGCTTTCTTT.

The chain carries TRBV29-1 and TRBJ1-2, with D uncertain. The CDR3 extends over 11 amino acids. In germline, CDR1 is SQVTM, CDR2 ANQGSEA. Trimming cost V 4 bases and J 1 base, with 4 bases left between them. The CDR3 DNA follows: TGCAGCGTTGCGGTTAACTATGGCTACACCTTC. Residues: CSVAVNYGYTF.

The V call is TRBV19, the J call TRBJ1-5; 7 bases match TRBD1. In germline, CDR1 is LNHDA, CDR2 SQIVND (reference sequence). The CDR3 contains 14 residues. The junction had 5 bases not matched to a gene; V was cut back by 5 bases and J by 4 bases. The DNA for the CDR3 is TGTGCCAGTAGTGTCAGGGACAGTAATCAGCCCCAGCATTTT. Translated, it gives CASSVRDSNQPQHF.

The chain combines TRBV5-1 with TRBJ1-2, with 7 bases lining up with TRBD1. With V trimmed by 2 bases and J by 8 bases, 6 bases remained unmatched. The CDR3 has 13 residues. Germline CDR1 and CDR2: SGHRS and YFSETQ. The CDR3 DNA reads TGCGCCAGCAGCTTCGGACAGGCTGTCGGCTACACCTTC. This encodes CASSFGQAVGYTF.

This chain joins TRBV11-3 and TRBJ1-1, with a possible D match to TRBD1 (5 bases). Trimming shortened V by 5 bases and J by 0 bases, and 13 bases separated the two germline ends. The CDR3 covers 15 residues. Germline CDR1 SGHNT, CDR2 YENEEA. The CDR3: CASSQRTTVNTEAFF. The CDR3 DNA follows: TGTGCCAGCAGCCAAAGGACGACAGTGAACACTGAAGCTTTCTTT.

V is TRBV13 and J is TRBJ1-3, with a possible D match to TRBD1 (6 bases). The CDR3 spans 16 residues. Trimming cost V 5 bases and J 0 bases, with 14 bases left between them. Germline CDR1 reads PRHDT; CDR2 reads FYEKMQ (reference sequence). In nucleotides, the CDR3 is TGTGCCAGCAGCGAGACAGGCCGATACTCTGGAAACACCATATATTTT. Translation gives CASSETGRYSGNTIYF.

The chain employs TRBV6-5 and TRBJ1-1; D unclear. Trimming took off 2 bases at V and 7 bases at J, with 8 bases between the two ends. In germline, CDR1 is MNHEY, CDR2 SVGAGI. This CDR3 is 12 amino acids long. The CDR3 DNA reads TGTGCCAGCAGTTACGGAGGACGTGAAGCTTTCTTT. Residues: CASSYGGREAFF.

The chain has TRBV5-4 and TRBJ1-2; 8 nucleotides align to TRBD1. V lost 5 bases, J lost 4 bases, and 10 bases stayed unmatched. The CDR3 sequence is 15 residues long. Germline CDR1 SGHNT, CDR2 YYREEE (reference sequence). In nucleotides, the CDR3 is TGTGCCAGCAGTCGGAACAGGGGGTCGTCCTATGGCTACACCTTC. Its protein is CASSRNRGSSYGYTF.

DNA of the CDR3: TGTGCCAGCAGCCAAAACCAGGGGGGTACTGAAGCTTTCTTT. Amino acids: CASSQNQGGTEAFF. V gene TRBV3-1 (or the pseudogene TRBV3-2) combines with J gene TRBJ1-1; 7 nucleotides agree with TRBD1. V dropped 2 bases and J dropped 5; count of bases not matched to a gene: 5. Germline V lookup: CDR1 LGHDT, CDR2 YNNKEL (reference sequence). This CDR3 region has 14 residues.

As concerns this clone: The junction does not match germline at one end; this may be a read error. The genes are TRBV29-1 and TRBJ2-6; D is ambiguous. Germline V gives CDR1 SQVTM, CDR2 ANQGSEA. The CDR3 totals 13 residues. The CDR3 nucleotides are TGCAGCGCTGAAGTTTCTGGGGCCAACGTCCTGACTTTC. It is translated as CSAEVSGANVLTF.